Listed below are T cell receptor beta chains from one sample, sequenced in a study of T-cell reconstitution after alpha-beta-depleted transplantation in children. Each CDR3 protein gets one entry after TCRdb re-called the PCR reads with MiXCR. The table has roughly 500,000 distinct CDR3 sequences, about 10% seen once. This specimen was PBMCs, taken before TCRalphabeta/CD19-depleted stem cell transplant. These receptor sequences come from a child aged 2-15 years with inherited bone marrow failure, due to receive a stem cell transplant. Each CDR3 is given with its conserved first and last residue.

j_gene,v_gene,CDR3aa
TRBJ1-1,TRBV30,CAWSVTTEAFF
TRBJ1-1,TRBV6-5,CASSYGRQGGGAFF
TRBJ2-3,TRBV5-1,CASSLIGSATRTDTQYF
TRBJ2-7,TRBV15,CATSRDPSGSYEQYF
TRBJ2-3,TRBV19,CATLWGGRQYF
TRBJ2-1,TRBV12-3/TRBV12-4,CASSLLKGTSGRNEQFF
TRBJ2-3,TRBV7-6,CASSPELSDTQYF
TRBJ2-2,TRBV5-1,CASSPRLAAADGELFF
TRBJ1-1,TRBV20-1,CSAHNPLRGSNTEAFF
TRBJ2-1,TRBV19,CASSRGRAGNEQFF
TRBJ2-7,TRBV29-1,CSVKGASYEQYF
TRBJ2-5,TRBV20-1,CSAPDRGRETQYF
TRBJ1-6,TRBV6-5,CASSYRVRVVSPLHF
TRBJ2-3,TRBV27,CASSLSDSDTQYF
TRBJ1-6,TRBV4-3,CASSQVWHINSPLHF
TRBJ2-1,TRBV9,CASSVTGVRYNEQFF
TRBJ2-3,TRBV20-1,CSATPGLAIDTQYF
TRBJ2-7,TRBV5-1,CASSLGSDRSSYEQYF
TRBJ2-7,TRBV3-1,CASCLIGQGPVKGSYEQYF
TRBJ2-1,TRBV4-2,CASSQEGWDRSYNEQFF
TRBJ1-6,TRBV20-1,CSASRTSYNSPLHF
TRBJ2-1,TRBV20-1,CSARHPGQYNEQFF
TRBJ2-2,TRBV20-1,CSAGHYTGELFF